The next 14 T cell receptor beta chains were all read from a single sample in a study of T cell clonotyping in hematopoietic cell transplantation. The repertoire was sequenced with immunoSEQ multiplex PCR; TCRdb's copy has only in-frame clones and lacks some. The repertoire holds about 13,000 clones, with approximately 88% as singletons. Time point of the sample: recipient sample about 28 days before transplant, after cytoreduction. The sequencing used peripheral blood mononuclear cells, collected before stem cell transplant. The receptor source for this set is a man between 60 and 70 years old with acute myeloid leukemia. Some clones in this sample may be carry-over from other donors' samples.

The chain joins TRBV5-4 to TRBJ1-1, with no clear D. The V gene lost 1 base and the J gene lost 3 bases, with 7 bases spanning the gap. The CDR3 covers 13 residues. CDR1 SGHNT and CDR2 YYREEE come from the germline V gene (reference sequence). In DNA, the CDR3 is TGTGCCAGCAGCTTGACCGGGCACACTGAAGCTTTCTTT. Protein sequence: CASSLTGHTEAFF.

The gene calls are TRBV4-2 and TRBJ2-7, with 9 bases matching TRBD1. CDR3 length equals 14 residues. The ends lost 6 bases at V and 5 bases at J; junction bases unmatched: 8. Germline V gene data show CDR1 as LGHNA and CDR2 as YNFKEQ. Here the CDR3 DNA reads TGTGCCAGCAGTTCGACAGGGGGTAGAGACGAGCAGTACTTC. Encoded protein: CASSSTGGRDEQYF.

The V call is TRBV6-5, the J call TRBJ2-3; D is possibly TRBD2 (7 bases). The germline V gene has CDR1 MNHEY and CDR2 SVGAGI. Trimming stripped 0 bases from V and 6 bases from J, with 13 bases between. The CDR3 sequence is 15 residues long. The CDR3 DNA follows: TGTGCCAGCAGTTACTCGTTGGCGGGGGCGGATACGCAGTATTTT. This gives the protein CASSYSLAGADTQYF.

V gene TRBV11-2 combines with J gene TRBJ2-1; the D gene is possibly TRBD1 (6 bases). V lost 4 bases, J lost 4 bases, and 8 bases lay in between. CDR1 and CDR2 (germline): SGHAT, FQNNGV. The CDR3 totals 13 residues. CDR3 coding DNA: TGTGCCAGCAGCTCAACAGGGTACAATGAGCAGTTCTTC. Translated, it gives CASSSTGYNEQFF. The full variable domain, completed using reference TRBV11-2 and TRBJ2-1, is EAGVAQSPRYKIIEKRQSVAFWCNPISGHATLYWYQQILGQGPKLLIQFQNNGVVDDSQLPKDRFSAERLKGVDSTLKIQPAKLEDSAVYLCASSSTGYNEQFFGPGTRLTVL.

In DNA form, the CDR3 reads TGTGCCAGCAGTGACGGGACAGCTAATGGCTACACCTTC. Its protein is CASSDGTANGYTF. The chain joins TRBV6-5 to TRBJ1-2, with 7 bases aligning to TRBD1. Germline loops: CDR1 MNHEY, CDR2 SVGAGI. The CDR3 is 13 amino acids. J was trimmed by 6 bases and V by 5 bases; bases with no gene match: 6.

V and J are TRBV28 and TRBJ2-1, with D possibly matching TRBD2 (5 bases). The CDR3 contains 10 residues. The V end lost 10 bases, the J end lost 15 bases, and 16 bases lay between the germline ends. The germline V gene encodes CDR1 MDHEN and CDR2 SYDVKM. The CDR3 DNA reads as TGTGCCACCCATTTGGGAGATTGGTTCTTC. Residues: CATHLGDWFF.

This clone has only a few counts. The chain uses TRBV30 and TRBJ1-1, with D unclear. The CDR3 totals 11 residues. Trimming shortened V by 3 bases and J by 7 bases, and 9 bases separated the two germline ends. The germline gives CDR1 GTSNPN, CDR2 SVGIG (reference sequence). The CDR3 spells CAWSGPIEAFF. In nucleotides, the CDR3 is TGTGCCTGGAGCGGGCCTATTGAAGCTTTCTTT.

The chain joins TRBV30 to TRBJ2-7; D is uncertain. The CDR3 length is 13 residues. From germline, CDR1 is GTSNPN and CDR2 SVGIG (reference sequence). The germline V and J ends were trimmed by 1 base and 0 bases, with 7 bases remaining between them. As DNA, the CDR3 is TGTGCCTGGAGTGATGGAGCCTCCTACGAGCAGTACTTC. Its translation: CAWSDGASYEQYF.

The CDR3 is CASSLSGQATYEQYF. The CDR3, as DNA: TGTGCCAGCAGCCTCAGTGGACAGGCAACCTACGAGCAGTACTTC. This chain connects TRBV11-2 to TRBJ2-7; TRBD1 agrees at 7 bases. Germline V lookup: CDR1 SGHAT, CDR2 FQNNGV. The ends lost 5 bases at V and 2 bases at J; junction bases unmatched: 9. This CDR3 is 15 amino acids long.

This clone was detected once. This CDR3 reads CASGLTTTDTQYF. The CDR3 DNA sequence: TGTGCTAGTGGTTTGACGACCACAGATACGCAGTATTTT. The chain recombines TRBV12-5 with TRBJ2-3; D is uncertain. V lost 2 bases to trimming and J lost 2 bases, with 5 bases between them. CDR1 and CDR2 (germline): LGHNT, FRNRAP. This CDR3 has 13 amino acids.

V and J are TRBV6-5 and TRBJ1-2, with a possible D match to TRBD1 (5 bases). The V end lost 0 bases, the J end lost 6 bases, and 11 bases lay between the germline ends. Germline CDR1 reads MNHEY; CDR2 reads SVGAGI. The CDR3 contains 14 residues. CDR3 residues: CASSYSTQGHGYTF. CDR3 sequence (DNA): TGTGCCAGCAGTTACTCGACTCAGGGCCATGGCTACACCTTC.

This sequence joins TRBV6-1 and TRBJ1-5; 7 bases line up with TRBD1. The length of the CDR3 is 15 residues. The germline V gene encodes CDR1 MNHNS and CDR2 SASEGT. Trimming removed 7 bases from V and 3 bases from J; junction bases left unmatched: 9. In nucleotides, the CDR3 is TGTGCCAGCACTCACCGGGACAGCCTCAATCAGCCCCAGCATTTT. It encodes CASTHRDSLNQPQHF.

This chain connects TRBV29-1 to TRBJ2-3; 11 nucleotides line up with TRBD2. J was trimmed by 0 bases and V by 0 bases; bases with no gene match: 5. Per germline, CDR1 SQVTM and CDR2 ANQGSEA. The CDR3 is made up of 17 amino acids. CDR3: CSVEDLRLAGSTDTQYF. The CDR3 nucleotides are TGCAGCGTTGAAGATCTTCGACTAGCGGGGAGCACAGATACGCAGTATTTT.

The V gene is TRBV19, the J gene TRBJ1-5, with TRBD1 identical over 9 bases. The CDR3 extends over 14 amino acids. CDR1 and CDR2 (germline): LNHDA, SQIVND (reference sequence). V lost 6 bases, J lost 3 bases, and 3 bases stayed unmatched. CDR3: CASSGTGHNQPQHF. CDR3 DNA: TGTGCCAGTAGCGGGACAGGGCACAATCAGCCCCAGCATTTT.